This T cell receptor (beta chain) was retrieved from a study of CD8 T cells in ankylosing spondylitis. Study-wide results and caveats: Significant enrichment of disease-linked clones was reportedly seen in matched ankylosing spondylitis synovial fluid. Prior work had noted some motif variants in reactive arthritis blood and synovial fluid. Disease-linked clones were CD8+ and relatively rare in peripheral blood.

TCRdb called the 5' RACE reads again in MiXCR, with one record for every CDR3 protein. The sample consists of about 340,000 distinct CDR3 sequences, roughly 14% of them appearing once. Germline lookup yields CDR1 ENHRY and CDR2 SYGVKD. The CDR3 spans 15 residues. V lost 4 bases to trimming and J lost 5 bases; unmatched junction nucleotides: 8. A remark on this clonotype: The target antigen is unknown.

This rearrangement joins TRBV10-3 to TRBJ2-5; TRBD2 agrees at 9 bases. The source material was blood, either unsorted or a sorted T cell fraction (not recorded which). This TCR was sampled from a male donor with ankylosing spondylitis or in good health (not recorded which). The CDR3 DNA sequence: TGTGCCATCAGTGGAAGTAGCGGGGGATGGGAGACCCAGTACTTC. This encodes CAISGSSGGWETQYF.